These 18 T cell receptor beta chains originate from one sample sequenced in a study of regulatory T cells in long-lasting Graves disease. The TCR beta library used iRepertoire HTBI primers with Arm-PCR amplification of CDR3. TCRdb fed the multiplex PCR reads into MiXCR, producing one record per CDR3 protein. The sample includes some 500,000 distinct CDR3 sequences, roughly 16% of them seen just once. Time point specified: newly diagnosed GD, antithyroid drugs for less than 3 months. PBMC-derived RNA was used for the TCR library. The sample was also reused in another study, on T cells in Graves' hyperthyroidism and ophthalmopathy.

The specimen was peripheral blood mononuclear cells (PBMCs), collected at new diagnosis, from a patient treated with antithyroid drugs. The receptors shown here come from a woman aged 40-60 years with Graves disease.

In this sample, this clonotype turned up many times. The V call is TRBV3-1, the J call TRBJ1-1; no clear D. Germline V CDR1 and CDR2: LGHDT, YNNKEL (reference sequence). V was clipped by 1 base and J by 1 base, with 7 bases between them. The CDR3 has 14 residues. CDR3 region: CASSQVGENTEAFF. In DNA form, the CDR3 reads TGTGCCAGCAGCCAAGTCGGGGAGAACACTGAAGCTTTCTTT.

The rearrangement joins TRBV6-7 to TRBJ1-2; D ambiguous. TRBV6-7 is an ORF for which the function is uncertain. The CDR3 length is 18 residues. V lost 2 bases to trimming and J lost 4 bases, with 23 bases between them. The DNA for the CDR3 is TGTGCCAGCAGTTACACCCCTAGTGTGAGGGCGACCGTCTATGGCTACACCTTC. Protein: CASSYTPSVRATVYGYTF.

This clonotype was counted ten times or more. The J gene is TRBJ1-1, the V gene TRBV27; a weak D match, TRBD1 (5 bases). The CDR3 sequence is 15 residues long. Trimming took 9 bases from V and 2 from J, leaving 19 bases between them. Germline-derived CDR1 and CDR2 are MNHEY and SMNVEV (reference sequence). The CDR3 DNA is TGTGCCAGTGCCGGTTCGGACACTTATAACACTGAAGCTTTCTTT. Its protein product is CASAGSDTYNTEAFF.

This clonotype occurred many times. The chain recombines TRBV7-2 with TRBJ2-7; D tentatively reads TRBD1 or TRBD2 (5 bases each). Germline lookup yields CDR1 SGHTA and CDR2 FQGNSA. This CDR3 spans 14 amino acids. The ends were cut back, 0 bases at V and 3 bases at J, with 9 bases in the middle. CDR3 sequence reads: CASSLAGESYEQYF. CDR3 coding DNA: TGTGCCAGCAGCTTAGCGGGGGAAAGCTACGAGCAGTACTTC.

CDR3 loop: CASTAREANTIYF. DNA for the CDR3: TGTGCCAGTACAGCCAGGGAGGCGAACACCATATATTTT. This rearrangement joins TRBV19 to TRBJ1-3; D might be TRBD1 (5 bases). Looked up from germline, CDR1 is LNHDA and CDR2 is SQIVND (reference sequence). The germline V and J ends were trimmed by 7 bases and 7 bases, with 14 bases remaining between them. The CDR3 spans 13 residues.

The V and J genes are TRBV5-5 and TRBJ1-2, with D uncertain. The CDR3 runs to 12 residues. Germline V lookup: CDR1 SGHKS, CDR2 YYEKEE (reference sequence). Trimming took 0 bases from V and 7 from J, leaving 7 bases between them. The CDR3 sequence is CASSLAPSGYTF. In nucleotides, the CDR3 is TGTGCCAGCAGCTTGGCCCCCAGTGGCTACACCTTC.

Points on this clonotype: Mismatch with germline at one junction end may stem from a read error. The rearrangement uses TRBV25-1 and TRBJ2-3; 7 bases are shared with TRBD2. The J call may be mistaken, given a closer DNA end match to TRBJ2-5. The CDR3 is 15 residues long. Germline V gives CDR1 MGHDK, CDR2 SYGVNS. The CDR3 protein is CASSESAGGGEPQYF. The CDR3, as DNA: TGTGCCAGCAGTGAATCGGCTGGGGGGGGAGAGCCCCAGTACTTC.

This clonotype was observed at least ten times. The chain employs TRBV10-2 and TRBJ1-1; D call uncertain. CDR3 length equals 14 residues. V dropped 8 bases and J dropped 5 bases, with 18 bases sitting between them. Germline assignment: CDR1 WSHSY and CDR2 SAAADI. The CDR3 region is CASRGGSGNTEAFF. The CDR3 region has the DNA TGCGCCAGCCGGGGAGGTAGCGGGAATACTGAAGCTTTCTTT.

This clonotype was counted ten times or more. CDR3 residues: CASSYSRGGYTF. CDR3 bases: TGTGCCAGCAGTTACTCACGGGGTGGCTACACCTTC. This chain joins TRBV6-2 or TRBV6-3 and TRBJ1-2; D is unresolved. The CDR3 loop spans 12 amino acids. CDR1 is MNHEY and CDR2 is SVGEGT in the germline V gene. Trimming shortened V by 0 bases and J by 7 bases, and 6 bases separated the two germline ends.

V is TRBV6-2 or TRBV6-3 and J is TRBJ1-6, with D uncertain. Germline V gives CDR1 MNHEY, CDR2 SVGEGT. V lost 6 bases and J 7 bases, leaving 16 bases between the germline ends. The CDR3 loop spans 15 amino acids. CDR3 nucleotide sequence: TGTGCCAGCAGCCTTATCCCCCCCCCAAATTCACCCCTCCACTTT. Translating gives CASSLIPPPNSPLHF.

The rearrangement links TRBV10-3 to TRBJ1-1; no clear D gene. Germline-derived CDR1 and CDR2 are ENHRY and SYGVKD. This CDR3 region has 9 residues. Deletions cut 7 bases from V and 3 bases from J, with 0 bases between. CDR3 in DNA: TGTGCCATCAACACTGAAGCTTTCTTT. Protein product: CAINTEAFF.

At least ten counts were recorded for this clonotype. V is TRBV12-3 or TRBV12-4 and J is TRBJ2-1; 8 nucleotides agree with TRBD1. V trimming: 1 base; J trimming: 0 bases; junction bases outside the gene matches: 5. This CDR3 comprises 17 residues. The CDR3 here is CASSLGDRRGSYNEQFF. The CDR3, as DNA: TGTGCCAGCAGTTTAGGGGACAGGCGAGGCTCCTACAATGAGCAGTTCTTC.

This clonotype showed up many times. The chain is built from TRBV2 and TRBJ2-7; D uncertain. This CDR3 is built from 14 residues. V gave up 2 bases and J gave up 7 bases, with 15 bases separating them. Germline-derived CDR1 and CDR2 are SNHLY and FYNNEI. The CDR3 DNA is TGTGCCAGCAGTGAAATTGCCATTCTACGGGAGCAGTACTTC. This sequence encodes CASSEIAILREQYF.

This clonotype came up many times. This chain uses TRBV3-1 with TRBJ2-7, with D perhaps given as TRBD1 or TRBD2 (5 bases each). In germline, CDR1 is LGHDT, CDR2 YNNKEL (reference sequence). Trimming left V 4 bases short and J 5 bases short, with 18 bases between. The CDR3 runs to 15 residues. CDR3 in DNA: TGTGCCAGCAGCCCCAACATGGGGGTGGGGCACGAGCAGTACTTC. Its protein is CASSPNMGVGHEQYF.

In this sample, this clonotype turned up many times. J is TRBJ2-3 and V is TRBV7-8, with 11 bases identical to TRBD2. Per the germline V gene, CDR1 is SGHVS and CDR2 is FQNEAQ. The CDR3 consists of 16 residues. V was clipped by 7 bases and J by 0 bases; unmatched bases: 6. The CDR3 coding sequence is TGTGCCAGCACCCCGGGACTAGCGGTTAGCACAGATACGCAGTATTTT. This translates into CASTPGLAVSTDTQYF.

This clonotype was seen at least ten times. The chain has TRBV2 and TRBJ1-5, with D hard to call. The germline V gene encodes CDR1 SNHLY and CDR2 FYNNEI. The CDR3 covers 13 residues. Trimming left V 6 bases short and J 1 base short, with 7 bases between. The CDR3 nucleotides read TGTGCCAGCAGGGACCAGAGCAATCAGCCCCAGCATTTT. Residues: CASRDQSNQPQHF.

This clonotype was recorded at least ten times. The rearrangement joins TRBV11-2 to TRBJ1-1; D gene ambiguous. V dropped 1 base and J dropped 7 bases, with 10 bases sitting between them. CDR3 length equals 13 residues. Germline lookup yields CDR1 SGHAT and CDR2 FQNNGV. CDR3 sequence (DNA): TGTGCCAGCAGCTTAGGAGGGTTCGGTGAAGCTTTCTTT. It specifies CASSLGGFGEAFF.

This clonotype was observed many times. The chain employs TRBV5-1 and TRBJ1-1; possibly TRBD1 for D (5 bases). Trimming removed 7 bases from V and 2 bases from J, with 18 bases in between. The CDR3 totals 15 residues. Per the germline V gene, CDR1 is SGHRS and CDR2 is YFSETQ. CDR3: CASRAKMTVNTEAFF. The CDR3 DNA sequence: TGCGCCAGCCGGGCGAAAATGACAGTAAACACTGAAGCTTTCTTT.